These 5 T cell receptor beta chains were all obtained from the same sample, sequenced in a study of blood T cells in healthy people across ages. Using a J-beta primer mix together with a sample-barcoded 5' primer, a second PCR was run for roughly 7 to 11 cycles. TCRdb reanalysed the 5' RACE reads using MiXCR and keeps one entry per CDR3 protein. The sample yields hundreds of thousands of distinct CDR3 sequences, 35% to 50% seen once. The sequenced sample consisted of blood. These receptors were obtained from a man at least 80 years old in good health.

With respect to this clonotype: This likely reflects a read error, since a far larger clone is one base away. The V call is TRBV25-1, the J call TRBJ2-1; D unclear. V gave up 3 bases and J gave up 10 bases, with 7 bases separating them. Germline V CDR1 and CDR2: MGHDK, SYGVNS. This CDR3 comprises 11 residues. CDR3 region: CASSESYEQFF. The CDR3 DNA reads as TGTGCCAGCAGTGAGTCCTACGAGCAGTTCTTC. The full variable domain, with the rest looked up from reference TRBV25-1 and TRBJ2-1, is EADIYQTPRYLVIGTGKKITLECSQTMGHDKMYWYQQDPGMELHLIHYSYGVNSTEKGDLSSESTVSRIRTEHFPLTLESARPSHTSQYLCASSESYEQFFGPGTRLTVL.

This clonotype was counted only a few times. This chain links TRBV3-1 with TRBJ1-4; D not resolved. The V and J ends lost 4 bases and 5 bases respectively, with 11 bases between them. Germline CDR1 and CDR2: LGHDT and YNNKEL (reference sequence). This CDR3 region has 14 residues. The CDR3 region is CASSLRRGNEKLFF. The CDR3 nucleotides are TGTGCCAGCAGCCTTAGGCGCGGGAATGAAAAACTGTTTTTT.

The chain has TRBV6-1 and TRBJ2-1; 10 bases line up with TRBD1. Germline V gives CDR1 MNHNS, CDR2 SASEGT. This CDR3 is 16 amino acids long. The V segment lost 5 bases and the J segment 0 bases; nucleotides outside the gene matches: 4. The CDR3 region is CASSKGQGGSYNEQFF. In nucleotides, the CDR3 is TGTGCCAGCAGTAAAGGACAGGGGGGCTCCTACAATGAGCAGTTCTTC.

Comment on this clonotype: A read error may produce the germline difference seen at one junction end. The chain joins TRBV6-2 or TRBV6-3 to TRBJ2-7, with 9 positions matching TRBD2. The CDR3 extends over 14 amino acids. Germline V lookup: CDR1 MNHEY, CDR2 SVGEGT. CDR3 bases: TGTGCCAGCGCGCGAGCGGGGGGCTCCTACGAGCTGTACTTC. Amino acids: CASARAGGSYELYF.

The chain has TRBV12-3 or TRBV12-4 and TRBJ1-5; no definite D call. This CDR3 is built from 14 residues. With 3 bases removed from V and 0 bases from J, the gap between germline ends came to 6 bases. CDR3 residues: CASSFQHSNQPQHF. CDR3 sequence (DNA): TGTGCCAGCAGTTTCCAGCATAGCAATCAGCCCCAGCATTTT.